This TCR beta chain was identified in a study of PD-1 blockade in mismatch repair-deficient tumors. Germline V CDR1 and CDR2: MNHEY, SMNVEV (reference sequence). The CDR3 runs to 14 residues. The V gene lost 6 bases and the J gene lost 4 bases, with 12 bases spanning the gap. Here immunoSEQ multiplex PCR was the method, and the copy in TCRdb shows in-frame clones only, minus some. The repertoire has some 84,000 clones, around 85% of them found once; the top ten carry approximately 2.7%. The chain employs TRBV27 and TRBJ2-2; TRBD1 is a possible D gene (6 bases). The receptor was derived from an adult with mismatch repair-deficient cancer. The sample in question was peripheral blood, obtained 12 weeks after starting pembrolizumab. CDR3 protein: CASSTTGLTGELFF. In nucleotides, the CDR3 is TGTGCCAGCAGCACTACAGGGCTCACCGGGGAGCTGTTTTTT.